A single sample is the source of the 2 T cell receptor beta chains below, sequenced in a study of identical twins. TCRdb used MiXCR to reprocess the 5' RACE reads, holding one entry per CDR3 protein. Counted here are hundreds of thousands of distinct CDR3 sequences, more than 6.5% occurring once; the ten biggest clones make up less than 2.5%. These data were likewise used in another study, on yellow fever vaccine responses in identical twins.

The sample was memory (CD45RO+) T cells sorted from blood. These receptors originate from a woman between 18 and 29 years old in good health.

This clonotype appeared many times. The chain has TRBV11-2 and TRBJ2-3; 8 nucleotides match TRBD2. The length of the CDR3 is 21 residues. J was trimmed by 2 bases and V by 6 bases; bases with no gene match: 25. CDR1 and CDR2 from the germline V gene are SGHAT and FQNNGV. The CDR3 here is CASSPPPGTRFTLKHTDTQYF. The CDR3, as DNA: TGTGCCAGCAGTCCCCCTCCCGGGACTAGGTTCACGCTTAAACACACAGATACGCAGTATTTT.

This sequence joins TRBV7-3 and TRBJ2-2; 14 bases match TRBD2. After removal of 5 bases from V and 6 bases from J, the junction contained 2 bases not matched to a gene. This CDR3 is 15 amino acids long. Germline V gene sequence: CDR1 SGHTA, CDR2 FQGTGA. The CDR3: CASSPGLAGAGELFF. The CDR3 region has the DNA TGTGCCAGCAGCCCGGGACTAGCGGGAGCCGGGGAGCTGTTTTTT.